This TCR beta chain was recorded in a study of T-cell reconstitution after alpha-beta-depleted transplantation in children. The TCRbeta library incorporated unique molecular identifiers. Via MiXCR, TCRdb re-called the PCR reads, giving one row per CDR3 protein. The sample holds approximately 520,000 distinct CDR3 sequences, approximately 32% seen once. The CDR3 sequence is 17 residues long. With V trimmed by 0 bases and J by 2 bases, 7 bases remained unmatched. The V gene's germline CDR1 is LGHDT and CDR2 YNNKEL (reference sequence). The V and J genes are TRBV3-1 and TRBJ2-7, with TRBD2 matching 10 bases. This sample comprised PBMCs from the stem cell graft donor, obtained from the stem cell graft. The receptor comes from a human donor who donated a stem cell graft to a child with aplastic anemia. The CDR3 spells CASSQESLAGDPYEQYV. The CDR3 DNA is TGTGCCAGCAGCCAAGAGTCCCTAGCGGGAGACCCCTACGAGCAGTACGTC.